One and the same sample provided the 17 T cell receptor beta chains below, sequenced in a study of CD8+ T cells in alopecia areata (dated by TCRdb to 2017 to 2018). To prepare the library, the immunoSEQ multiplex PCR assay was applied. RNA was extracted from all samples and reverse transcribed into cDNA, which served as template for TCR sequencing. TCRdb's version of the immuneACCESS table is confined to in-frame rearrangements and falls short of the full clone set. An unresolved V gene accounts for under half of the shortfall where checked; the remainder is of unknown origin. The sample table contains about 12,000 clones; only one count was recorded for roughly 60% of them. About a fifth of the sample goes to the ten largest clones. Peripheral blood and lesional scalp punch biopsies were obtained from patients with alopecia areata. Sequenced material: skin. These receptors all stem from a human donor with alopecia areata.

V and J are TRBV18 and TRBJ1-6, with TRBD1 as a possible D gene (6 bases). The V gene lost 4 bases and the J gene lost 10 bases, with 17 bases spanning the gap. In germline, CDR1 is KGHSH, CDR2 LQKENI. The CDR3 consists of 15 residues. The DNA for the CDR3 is TGTGCCAGCTCACTGGGGTCAGGGGCTGACTCACCCCTCCACTTT. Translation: CASSLGSGADSPLHF.

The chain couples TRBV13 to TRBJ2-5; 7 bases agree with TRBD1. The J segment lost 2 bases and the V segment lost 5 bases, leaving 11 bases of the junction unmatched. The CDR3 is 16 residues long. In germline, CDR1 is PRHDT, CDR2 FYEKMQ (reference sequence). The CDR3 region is CASSPGDSLWQETQYF. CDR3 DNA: TGTGCCAGCAGCCCCGGGGACAGTTTGTGGCAAGAGACCCAGTACTTC.

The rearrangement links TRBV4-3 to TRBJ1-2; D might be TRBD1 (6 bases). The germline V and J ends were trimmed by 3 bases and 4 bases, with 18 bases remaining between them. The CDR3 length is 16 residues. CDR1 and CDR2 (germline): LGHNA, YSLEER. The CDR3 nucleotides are TGCGCCAGCAGCCAGGGCGTGGGGGGGCGCTCCTATGGCTACACCTTC. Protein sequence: CASSQGVGGRSYGYTF.

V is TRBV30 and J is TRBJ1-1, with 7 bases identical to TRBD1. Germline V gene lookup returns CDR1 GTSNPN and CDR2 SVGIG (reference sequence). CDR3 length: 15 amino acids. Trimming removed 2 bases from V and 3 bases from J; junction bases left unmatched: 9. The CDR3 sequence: CAWSPSDRRDTEAFF. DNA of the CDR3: TGTGCCTGGAGTCCCTCGGACAGGAGAGACACTGAAGCTTTCTTT. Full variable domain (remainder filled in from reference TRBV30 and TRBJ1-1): SQTIHQWPATLVQPVGSPLSLECTVEGTSNPNLYWYRQAAGRGLQLLFYSVGIGQISSEVPQNLSASRPQDRQFILSSKKLLLSDSGFYLCAWSPSDRRDTEAFFGQGTRLTVV.

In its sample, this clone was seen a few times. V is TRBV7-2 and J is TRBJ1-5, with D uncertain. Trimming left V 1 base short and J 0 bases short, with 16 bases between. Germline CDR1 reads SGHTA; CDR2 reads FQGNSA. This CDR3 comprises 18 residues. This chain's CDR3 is CASSLVRYSGNSNQPQHF. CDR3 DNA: TGTGCCAGCAGCTTAGTAAGGTATTCGGGGAATAGCAATCAGCCCCAGCATTTT.

CDR3 bases: TGCAGCGTTGAAATTTGGCACGGGACAGCTTCAGATACGCAGTATTTT. Encoded protein: CSVEIWHGTASDTQYF. This chain joins TRBV29-1 and TRBJ2-3, with TRBD1 matching over 7 bases. Germline-derived CDR1 and CDR2 are SQVTM and ANQGSEA. V lost 2 bases and J lost 4; bases outside the gene matches: 12. This CDR3 has 16 amino acids.

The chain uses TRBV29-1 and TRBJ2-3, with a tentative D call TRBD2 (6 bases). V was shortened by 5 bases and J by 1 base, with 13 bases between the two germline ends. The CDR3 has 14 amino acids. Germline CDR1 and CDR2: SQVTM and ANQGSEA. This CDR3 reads CSVQRDLRTDTQYF. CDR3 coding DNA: TGCAGCGTTCAAAGGGACTTACGCACAGATACGCAGTATTTT.

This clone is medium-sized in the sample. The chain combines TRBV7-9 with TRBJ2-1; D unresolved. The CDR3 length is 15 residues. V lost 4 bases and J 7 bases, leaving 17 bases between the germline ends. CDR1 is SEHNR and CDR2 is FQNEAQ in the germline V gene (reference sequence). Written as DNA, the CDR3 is TGTGCCAGCAGCTCCCGCGGTCTCGACTCGAATGAGCAGTTCTTC. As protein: CASSSRGLDSNEQFF.

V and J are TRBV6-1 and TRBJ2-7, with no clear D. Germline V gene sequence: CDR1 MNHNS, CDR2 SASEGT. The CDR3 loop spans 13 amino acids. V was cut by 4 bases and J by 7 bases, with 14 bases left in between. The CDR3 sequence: CASSVSGTGEQYF. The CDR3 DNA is TGTGCCAGCAGTGTCTCCGGAACGGGTGAGCAGTACTTC.

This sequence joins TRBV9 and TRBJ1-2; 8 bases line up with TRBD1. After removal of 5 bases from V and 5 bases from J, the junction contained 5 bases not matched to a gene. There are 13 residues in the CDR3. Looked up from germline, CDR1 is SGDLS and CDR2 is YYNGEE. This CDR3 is CASSTDRGYGYTF. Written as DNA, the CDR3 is TGTGCCAGCAGTACCGACAGGGGTTATGGCTACACCTTC.

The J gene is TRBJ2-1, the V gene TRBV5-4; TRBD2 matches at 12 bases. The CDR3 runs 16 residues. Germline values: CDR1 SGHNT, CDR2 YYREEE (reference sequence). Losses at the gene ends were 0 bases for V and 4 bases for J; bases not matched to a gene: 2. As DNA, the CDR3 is TGTGCCAGCAGCTTGGGGCTAGCGGGAGGGTACAATGAGCAGTTCTTC. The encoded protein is CASSLGLAGGYNEQFF.

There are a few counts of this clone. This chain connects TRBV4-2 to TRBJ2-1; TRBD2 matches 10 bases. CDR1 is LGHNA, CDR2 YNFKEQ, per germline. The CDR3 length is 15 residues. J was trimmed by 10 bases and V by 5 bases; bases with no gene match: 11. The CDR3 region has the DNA TGTGCCAGCAGCTTGTTGGCTAGCGGGAGAGAAGAGCAGTTCTTC. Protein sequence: CASSLLASGREEQFF.

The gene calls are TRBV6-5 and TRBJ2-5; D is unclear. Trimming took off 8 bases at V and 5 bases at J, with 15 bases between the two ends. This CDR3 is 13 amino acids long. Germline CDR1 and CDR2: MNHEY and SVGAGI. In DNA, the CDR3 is TGTGCCAGCTCCCCTGAATATGGCGAGACCCAGTACTTC. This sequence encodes CASSPEYGETQYF.

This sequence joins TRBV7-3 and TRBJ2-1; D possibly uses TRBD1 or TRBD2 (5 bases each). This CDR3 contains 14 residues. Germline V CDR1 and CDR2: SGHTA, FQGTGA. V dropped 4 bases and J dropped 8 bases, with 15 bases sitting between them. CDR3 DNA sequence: TGTGCCAGCAGCTCGGGGCCCGGGCGGGATGAGCAGTTCTTC. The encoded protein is CASSSGPGRDEQFF. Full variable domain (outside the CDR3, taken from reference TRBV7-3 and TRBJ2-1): GAGVSQTPSNKVTEKGKYVELRCDPISGHTALYWYRQSLGQGPEFLIYFQGTGAADDSGLPNDRFFAVRPEGSVSTLKIQRTERGDSAVYLCASSSGPGRDEQFFGPGTRLTVL.

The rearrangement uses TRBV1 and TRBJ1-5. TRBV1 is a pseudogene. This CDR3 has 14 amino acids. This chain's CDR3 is CTSGKSKSGQPQHF. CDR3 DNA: TGCACCAGCGGGAAATCTAAGTCCGGTCAGCCCCAGCATTTT.

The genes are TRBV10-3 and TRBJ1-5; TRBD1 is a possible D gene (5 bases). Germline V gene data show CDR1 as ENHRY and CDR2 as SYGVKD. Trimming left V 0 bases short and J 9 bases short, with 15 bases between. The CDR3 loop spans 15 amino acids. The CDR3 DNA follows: TGTGCCATCAGTGAGTCGAGAGACAGCCCCCGGCCCCAGCATTTT. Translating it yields CAISESRDSPRPQHF.

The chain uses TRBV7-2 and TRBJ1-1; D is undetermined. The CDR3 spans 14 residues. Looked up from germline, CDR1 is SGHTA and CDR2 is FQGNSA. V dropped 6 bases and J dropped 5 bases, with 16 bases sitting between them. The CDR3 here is CASSYNGDWTEAFF. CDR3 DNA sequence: TGTGCCAGCAGTTATAACGGTGATTGGACTGAAGCTTTCTTT.